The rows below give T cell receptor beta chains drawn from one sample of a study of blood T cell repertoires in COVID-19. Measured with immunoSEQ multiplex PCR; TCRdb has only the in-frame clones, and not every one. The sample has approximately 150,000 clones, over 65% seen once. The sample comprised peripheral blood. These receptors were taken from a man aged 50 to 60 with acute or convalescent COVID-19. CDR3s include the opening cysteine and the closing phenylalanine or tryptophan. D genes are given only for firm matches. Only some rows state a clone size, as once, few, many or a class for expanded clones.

cdr3_aa: CASSFSAGGSNEKLFF
cdr3_nt: TGTGCCAGCAGTTTCTCAGCAGGGGGCTCGAATGAAAAACTGTTTTTT
clone_size: .
j_call: TRBJ1-4
v_call: TRBV27
d_call: TRBD1

cdr3_aa: CASSRADSRDTEAFF
cdr3_nt: TGCGCCAGCAGCCGGGCGGACAGTAGGGACACTGAAGCTTTCTTT
clone_size: .
j_call: TRBJ1-1
v_call: TRBV5-1
d_call: .

cdr3_aa: CSASYLGQGAFDIQYF
cdr3_nt: TGCAGTGCTAGTTATCTGGGACAGGGGGCTTTCGACATTCAGTACTTC
clone_size: .
j_call: TRBJ2-4
v_call: TRBV20-1
d_call: TRBD1

cdr3_aa: CASSEASAGRTEAFF
cdr3_nt: TGTGCCAGCAGTGAAGCGTCCGCAGGGAGGACTGAAGCTTTCTTT
clone_size: .
j_call: TRBJ1-1
v_call: TRBV6-1
d_call: .

cdr3_aa: CASSPRGKNTEAFF
cdr3_nt: TGTGCCAGTAGTCCCAGGGGGAAGAACACTGAAGCTTTCTTT
clone_size: .
j_call: TRBJ1-1
v_call: TRBV19
d_call: TRBD1

cdr3_aa: CSVVGQSYTF
cdr3_nt: TGCAGCGTTGTCGGACAGAGCTACACCTTC
clone_size: .
j_call: TRBJ1-2
v_call: TRBV29-1
d_call: .

cdr3_aa: CASSRDSYTYEQYF
cdr3_nt: TGTGCCAGCAGCCGGGACTCCTATACCTACGAGCAGTACTTC
clone_size: .
j_call: TRBJ2-7
v_call: TRBV27
d_call: .

cdr3_aa: CASSPYSGQFSNQPQHF
cdr3_nt: TGTGCCAGCTCACCATACTCTGGACAGTTCAGCAATCAGCCCCAGCATTTT
clone_size: .
j_call: TRBJ1-5
v_call: TRBV18
d_call: .

cdr3_aa: CASSPPGQGLQETQYF
cdr3_nt: TGTGCCAGCAGCCCCCCGGGACAGGGGCTACAAGAGACCCAGTACTTC
clone_size: .
j_call: TRBJ2-5
v_call: TRBV9
d_call: TRBD1

cdr3_aa: CASSYGWGRGTEAFF
cdr3_nt: TGTGCCAGCAGTTACGGTTGGGGGAGGGGCACTGAAGCTTTCTTT
clone_size: .
j_call: TRBJ1-1
v_call: TRBV6-5
d_call: .

cdr3_aa: CASSLEGGANEKLFF
cdr3_nt: TGCGCCAGCAGCTTGGAAGGCGGAGCGAATGAAAAACTGTTTTTT
clone_size: .
j_call: TRBJ1-4
v_call: TRBV5-1
d_call: .

cdr3_aa: CASSQDERGETQYF
cdr3_nt: TGTGCCAGCAGCCAAGATGAGAGAGGAGAGACCCAGTACTTC
clone_size: .
j_call: TRBJ2-5
v_call: TRBV4-2
d_call: .

cdr3_aa: CASLQWDRARTDTQYF
cdr3_nt: TGCGCCAGCCTCCAATGGGACAGGGCAAGAACAGATACGCAGTATTTT
clone_size: .
j_call: TRBJ2-3
v_call: TRBV10-2
d_call: TRBD1

cdr3_aa: CASSKQDQPQHF
cdr3_nt: TGTGCCAGCTCAAAACAGGATCAGCCCCAGCATTTT
clone_size: .
j_call: TRBJ1-5
v_call: TRBV18
d_call: .

cdr3_aa: CASSERENYGYTF
cdr3_nt: TGTGCCAGCTCCGAGAGGGAAAACTATGGCTACACCTTC
clone_size: .
j_call: TRBJ1-2
v_call: TRBV2
d_call: .

cdr3_aa: CASSFGTDNNSPLHF
cdr3_nt: TGTGCCAGCAGTTTTGGCACAGACAATAATTCACCCCTCCACTTT
clone_size: .
j_call: TRBJ1-6
v_call: TRBV27
d_call: .

cdr3_aa: CASSQGSSLNIQYF
cdr3_nt: TGTGCCAGCAGCCAAGGGAGTAGCTTAAACATTCAGTACTTC
clone_size: .
j_call: TRBJ2-4
v_call: TRBV14
d_call: .

cdr3_aa: CASSQAVAGELFF
cdr3_nt: TGTGCCAGCAGCCAAGCGGTCGCCGGGGAGCTGTTTTTT
clone_size: .
j_call: TRBJ2-2
v_call: TRBV11-3
d_call: .

cdr3_aa: CSVRAGGSSYNEQFF
cdr3_nt: TGCAGCGTTCGAGCGGGGGGCAGCTCCTACAATGAGCAGTTCTTC
clone_size: .
j_call: TRBJ2-1
v_call: TRBV29-1
d_call: TRBD2

cdr3_aa: CASSHGDRGFGETQYF
cdr3_nt: TGTGCCAGCAGCCATGGGGACAGGGGCTTTGGGGAGACCCAGTACTTC
clone_size: .
j_call: TRBJ2-5
v_call: TRBV3-1/TRBV3-2
d_call: TRBD1

cdr3_aa: CATSVSGGDLRAFF
cdr3_nt: TGTGCCACCAGTGTTTCGGGGGGCGATCTGAGGGCTTTCTTT
clone_size: .
j_call: TRBJ1-1
v_call: TRBV24-1
d_call: .

cdr3_aa: CASMTATNEKLFF
cdr3_nt: TGTGCCAGCATGACAGCAACTAATGAAAAACTGTTTTTT
clone_size: .
j_call: TRBJ1-4
v_call: TRBV28
d_call: .

cdr3_aa: CARTGSNQPQHF
cdr3_nt: TGTGCTAGGACAGGGAGCAATCAGCCCCAGCATTTT
clone_size: few
j_call: TRBJ1-5
v_call: TRBV21-1
d_call: .

cdr3_aa: CASSTSQGASEAFF
cdr3_nt: TGCGCCAGCAGCACCTCTCAGGGGGCCTCTGAAGCTTTCTTT
clone_size: .
j_call: TRBJ1-1
v_call: TRBV5-1
d_call: TRBD1

cdr3_aa: CASSINGNTEAFF
cdr3_nt: TGTGCCAGCAGCATCAACGGGAACACTGAAGCTTTCTTT
clone_size: .
j_call: TRBJ1-1
v_call: TRBV6-5
d_call: .

cdr3_aa: CASMRAGAYTDTQYF
cdr3_nt: TGTGCCAGCATGAGGGCGGGGGCGTACACAGATACGCAGTATTTT
clone_size: .
j_call: TRBJ2-3
v_call: TRBV27
d_call: .

cdr3_aa: CAISRGTDTQYF
cdr3_nt: TGTGCCATCAGTAGAGGCACAGATACGCAGTATTTT
clone_size: once
j_call: TRBJ2-3
v_call: TRBV10-3
d_call: .

cdr3_aa: CASSLDRAGTSTDTQYF
cdr3_nt: TGTGCCAGCAGCTTAGATCGAGCGGGGACCAGCACAGATACGCAGTATTTT
clone_size: .
j_call: TRBJ2-3
v_call: TRBV11-3
d_call: TRBD2

cdr3_aa: CASSLSGAYNEQFF
cdr3_nt: TGCGCCAGCAGTTTAAGCGGGGCTTACAATGAGCAGTTCTTC
clone_size: .
j_call: TRBJ2-1
v_call: TRBV10-2
d_call: TRBD2

cdr3_aa: CSASPGKGSTDTQYF
cdr3_nt: TGCAGTGCTAGTCCAGGAAAGGGGAGCACAGATACGCAGTATTTT
clone_size: many
j_call: TRBJ2-3
v_call: TRBV20-1
d_call: .

cdr3_aa: CASSQTGQSPLHF
cdr3_nt: TGTGCCAGCAGCCAGACAGGCCAATCACCCCTCCACTTT
clone_size: .
j_call: TRBJ1-6
v_call: TRBV14
d_call: .

cdr3_aa: CASSNPGGGNAGELFF
cdr3_nt: TGCGCCAGCAGCAACCCCGGGGGGGGAAACGCCGGGGAGCTGTTTTTT
clone_size: .
j_call: TRBJ2-2
v_call: TRBV5-1
d_call: TRBD2

cdr3_aa: CASRLGGPQETQYF
cdr3_nt: TGCGCCAGCCGGCTCGGGGGACCTCAAGAGACCCAGTACTTC
clone_size: .
j_call: TRBJ2-5
v_call: TRBV5-1
d_call: .